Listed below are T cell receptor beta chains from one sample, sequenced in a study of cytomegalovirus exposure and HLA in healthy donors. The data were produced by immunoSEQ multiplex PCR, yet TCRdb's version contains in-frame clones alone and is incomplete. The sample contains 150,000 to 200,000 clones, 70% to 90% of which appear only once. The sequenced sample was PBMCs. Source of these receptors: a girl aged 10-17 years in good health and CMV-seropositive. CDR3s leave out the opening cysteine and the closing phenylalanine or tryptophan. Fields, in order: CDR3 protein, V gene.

ASRPMGGQGDTQY	TRBV11-3
ASSQYIILTGISGNTIY	TRBV4-1
ASKTEEMDEQF	TRBV27
ASSFYGLDQPQH	TRBV7-8
SVEGTGMNTEAF	TRBV29-1
SALAGGPYEQY	TRBV29-1
ATSIREGDGYT	TRBV15
ASSPTKQLLVNTIY	TRBV9
ASSSGTTNYGYT	TRBV27
ASSPRGLYNEQF	TRBV11-3
ASSALTGYTEAF	TRBV9
ASSWPRGQGTQY	TRBV11-2
ASSPSWGTSTDTQY	TRBV18
ASSYSTGIAANEQF	TRBV5-4
ASSPGAGYNEQF	TRBV6-6
ASSYSRGTEAF	TRBV6-5
ASSEYTEYGYT	TRBV25-1
ASSGYSYEQY	TRBV9